The 16 T cell receptor beta chains reported below all come from one sample, sequenced in a study of shared clonotypes between healthy human individuals. Data came from immunoSEQ multiplex PCR; TCRdb stores just in-frame clones and leaves some out. In the table there are about 2.4 million clones, over 85% of which are singletons. The sequencing input was naive CD4+ T cells sorted from blood. Subset here: CD45RA+ positively selected. The source of these receptors is a man between 18 and 35 years old in good health.

This chain joins TRBV11-1 and TRBJ1-6, with 8 bases that match TRBD1. Germline V gene data show CDR1 as SGHAT and CDR2 as FQDESV (reference sequence). V shed 4 bases and J 7 bases; nucleotides not matched to a gene: 6. The CDR3 runs 15 residues. The CDR3 loop reads CASSSPTGVNSPLHF. The CDR3 DNA follows: TGTGCCAGCAGCTCGCCGACAGGGGTAAATTCACCCCTCCACTTT.

The rearrangement links TRBV19 to TRBJ1-3, with TRBD1 matching over 8 bases. The CDR3 totals 15 residues. The V and J ends lost 5 bases and 2 bases, in that order; junction bases with no gene match: 5. Germline CDR1 LNHDA, CDR2 SQIVND (reference sequence). CDR3 nucleotide sequence: TGTGCCAGTAGTCTGACAGGGGAAGCTGGAAACACCATATATTTT. This sequence encodes CASSLTGEAGNTIYF.

The J gene is TRBJ2-1, the V gene TRBV11-3; 10 bases fit TRBD2. With 5 bases clipped from V and 5 bases from J, the junction kept 12 bases outside the gene matches. Per germline, CDR1 SGHNT and CDR2 YENEEA. This CDR3 is built from 17 residues. The CDR3 protein is CASSPRSERGGHNEQFF. The CDR3 DNA sequence: TGTGCCAGCAGCCCACGGTCGGAGCGGGGGGGACACAATGAGCAGTTCTTC.

Only one count was recorded for this clone. One end of the junction varies from germline; a read error may be responsible. The chain uses TRBV19 and TRBJ2-7; D may be TRBD1 or TRBD2 (5 bases each). Germline CDR1 and CDR2: LNHDA and SQIVND (reference sequence). The CDR3 covers 14 residues. CDR3 in DNA: TGTGCCAGTAGCTCTCTCCGGGGCCAGGCCGAGCAGGACTTC. Encoded protein: CASSSLRGQAEQDF.

The genes are TRBV15 and TRBJ1-6; 7 bases fit TRBD1. V lost 0 bases and J lost 7; bases outside the gene matches: 6. Per germline, CDR1 LNHNV and CDR2 YYDKDF (reference sequence). This CDR3 contains 16 residues. As DNA, the CDR3 is TGTGCCACCAGCAGAGATAGCCCAGGGGGAAATTCACCCCTCCACTTT. The encoded protein is CATSRDSPGGNSPLHF. Full variable domain (outside the CDR3, taken from reference TRBV15 and TRBJ1-6): DAMVIQNPRYQVTQFGKPVTLSCSQTLNHNVMYWYQQKSSQAPKLLFHYYDKDFNNEADTPDNFQSRRPNTSFCFLDIRSPGLGDTAMYLCATSRDSPGGNSPLHFGNGTRLTVT.

This clone was recorded once. V is TRBV10-3 and J is TRBJ2-3, with D unresolved. Trimming took 6 bases from V and 5 from J, leaving 21 bases between them. Germline loops: CDR1 ENHRY, CDR2 SYGVKD. The CDR3 contains 16 residues. The CDR3 nucleotides are TGTGCCATCAGCCCCCTCGCCGTGCTCGATATAGATACGCAGTATTTT. Encoded protein: CAISPLAVLDIDTQYF.

This chain links TRBV7-8 with TRBJ2-4; D perhaps matches TRBD2 (6 bases). The CDR3 extends over 18 amino acids. The V end lost 0 bases, the J end lost 0 bases, and 15 bases lay between the germline ends. CDR1 is SGHVS, CDR2 FQNEAQ, per germline. CDR3 amino acids: CASSLAGGGVLAKNIQYF. As DNA, the CDR3 is TGTGCCAGCAGCTTAGCGGGAGGCGGGGTACTAGCCAAAAACATTCAGTACTTC.

This clone has just a few counts. The chain uses TRBV28 and TRBJ1-6; D perhaps matches TRBD1 (6 bases). The CDR3 consists of 14 residues. V gave up 6 bases and J gave up 10 bases, with 16 bases separating them. Germline V gene lookup returns CDR1 MDHEN and CDR2 SYDVKM. In nucleotides, the CDR3 is TGTGCCAGCAGGCCTGGACAGTCGAGATCACCCCTCCACTTT. It codes for CASRPGQSRSPLHF.

The genes are TRBV28 and TRBJ1-2, with 9 bases matching TRBD1. Germline V gene data show CDR1 as MDHEN and CDR2 as SYDVKM. V trimming: 5 bases; J trimming: 4 bases; junction bases outside the gene matches: 8. This CDR3 region has 15 residues. The CDR3 DNA sequence: TGTGCCAGCAGTCAGGACAGGGGCCGCACCTATGGCTACACCTTC. Its translation: CASSQDRGRTYGYTF.

The V gene is TRBV18, the J gene TRBJ1-3, with unresolved D. The CDR3 is 14 residues long. The V and J ends lost 3 bases and 5 bases respectively, with 11 bases between them. The germline CDR1 and CDR2 sequences are KGHSH and LQKENI. Written as DNA, the CDR3 is TGTGCCAGCTCACCCGGCCCTATAAGAAACACCATATATTTT. Its translation: CASSPGPIRNTIYF.

The chain recombines TRBV2 with TRBJ2-1; 9 bases line up with TRBD1. Germline loops: CDR1 SNHLY, CDR2 FYNNEI. With 1 base clipped from V and 6 bases from J, the junction kept 7 bases outside the gene matches. This CDR3 is built from 16 residues. The CDR3 sequence is CASSEVGTGSLNEQFF. The CDR3 bases are TGTGCCAGCAGTGAAGTAGGGACAGGGAGCCTCAATGAGCAGTTCTTC.

The rearrangement uses TRBV28 and TRBJ2-7; TRBD1 is a possible D gene (6 bases). V was trimmed by 4 bases and J by 2 bases, leaving 15 bases between them. CDR1 is MDHEN, CDR2 SYDVKM, per germline. This CDR3 contains 15 residues. The CDR3 region has the DNA TGTGCCAGCAGTTCTCCAGGGGAGCTTCCCTACGAGCAGTACTTC. Amino acids: CASSSPGELPYEQYF.

This chain uses TRBV6-1 with TRBJ1-3; D is ambiguous. The CDR3 loop spans 11 amino acids. Germline assignment: CDR1 MNHNS and CDR2 SASEGT. Trimming took 6 bases from V and 7 from J, leaving 7 bases between them. In nucleotides, the CDR3 is TGTGCCAGCAGCCAAATGAACACCATATATTTT. Translation: CASSQMNTIYF.

The chain joins TRBV11-2 to TRBJ1-1, with 9 bases matching TRBD1. The CDR3 is made up of 17 amino acids. Trimming took 5 bases from V and 0 from J; bases not matched to a gene: 10. CDR1 and CDR2 from the germline V gene are SGHAT and FQNNGV. The CDR3 DNA follows: TGTGCCAGCAGCCTAATTACGGGACAGGGAATGAACACTGAAGCTTTCTTT. This codes for CASSLITGQGMNTEAFF.

The chain combines TRBV6-5 with TRBJ1-1; D is uncertain. CDR3 size: 12 residues. Germline V CDR1 and CDR2: MNHEY, SVGAGI. Trimming stripped 2 bases from V and 3 bases from J, with 4 bases between. CDR3 in amino acids: CASSYTDTEAFF. The CDR3 coding sequence is TGTGCCAGCAGTTACACAGACACTGAAGCTTTCTTT.

The chain carries TRBV30 and TRBJ2-6, with 8 nucleotides matching TRBD1. The CDR3 spans 19 residues. From germline, CDR1 is GTSNPN and CDR2 SVGIG (reference sequence). The ends lost 1 base at V and 0 bases at J; junction bases unmatched: 11. The CDR3 loop is CAWSGARDRLYSGANVLTF. Written as DNA, the CDR3 is TGTGCCTGGAGTGGCGCCCGGGACAGGCTTTACTCTGGGGCCAACGTCCTGACTTTC.